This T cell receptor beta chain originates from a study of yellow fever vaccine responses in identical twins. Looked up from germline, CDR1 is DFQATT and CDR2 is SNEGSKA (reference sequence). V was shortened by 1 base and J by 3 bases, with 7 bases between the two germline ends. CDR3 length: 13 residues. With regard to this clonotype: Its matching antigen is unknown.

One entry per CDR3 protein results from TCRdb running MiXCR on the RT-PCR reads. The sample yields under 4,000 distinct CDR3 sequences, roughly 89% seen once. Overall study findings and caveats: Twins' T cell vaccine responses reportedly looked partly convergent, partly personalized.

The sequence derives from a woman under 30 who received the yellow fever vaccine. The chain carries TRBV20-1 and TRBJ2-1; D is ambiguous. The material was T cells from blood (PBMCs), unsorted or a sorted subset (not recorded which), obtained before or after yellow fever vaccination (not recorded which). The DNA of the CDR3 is TGCAGTGCTAGAGCCGACAACTACAATGAGCAGTTCTTC. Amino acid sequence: CSARADNYNEQFF.